A single sample gave rise to the 7 T cell receptor beta chains below, sequenced in a study of CD8+CD57+ T cells in acquired aplastic anemia. All sequencing subjects had displayed CD8+CD57+ cell expansion on flow cytometry. For CDR3 and TCR beta VDJ profiling, genomic DNA was the template used. TCRdb called the reads again in MiXCR, with one record for every CDR3 protein. This sample yields 400,000 to 600,000 distinct CDR3 sequences, of which less than 35% are seen a single time; around 0.82% belongs to the top ten. Input material: sorted CD4+, CD8+, or CD8+CD57+ T cells (not recorded which) from PBMCs. Every receptor here comes from a human donor with aplastic anemia.

This clonotype was recorded only once. CDR3 amino acids: CSANTGTGGREAFF. CDR3 nucleotides: TGCAGTGCTAACACCGGGACAGGGGGAAGGGAAGCTTTCTTT. The V and J genes are TRBV20-1 and TRBJ1-1, with 11 bases identical to TRBD1. The CDR3 contains 14 residues. The junction had 9 bases not matched to a gene; V was cut back by 4 bases and J by 8 bases. The germline V gene encodes CDR1 DFQATT and CDR2 SNEGSKA (reference sequence).

The chain has TRBV9 and TRBJ1-3; D not resolved. The CDR3 has 15 amino acids. Looked up from germline, CDR1 is SGDLS and CDR2 is YYNGEE. The germline V and J ends were trimmed by 0 bases and 0 bases, with 7 bases remaining between them. CDR3 residues: CASSVGPISGNTIYF. The CDR3 DNA follows: TGTGCCAGCAGCGTAGGCCCGATCTCTGGAAACACCATATATTTT. The full variable domain, rest sourced from reference TRBV9 and TRBJ1-3, is DSGVTQTPKHLITATGQRVTLRCSPRSGDLSVYWYQQSLDQGLQFLIQYYNGEERAKGNILERFSAQQFPDLHSELNLSSLELGDSALYFCASSVGPISGNTIYFGEGSWLTVV.

A remark on this clonotype: This could be a read error, since a much larger clone is one nucleotide away. The genes are TRBV2 and TRBJ2-1; D not certain. Looked up from germline, CDR1 is SNHLY and CDR2 is FYNNEI. The CDR3 runs 12 residues. The CDR3, as DNA: TGTGCCGGCAGTGAAGATGCAGTGCCCCGGTTCTTC. It codes for CAGSEDAVPRFF.

This clonotype appeared many times. The chain recombines TRBV7-9 with TRBJ1-2; D not resolved. This CDR3 has 15 amino acids. The V gene's germline CDR1 is SEHNR and CDR2 FQNEAQ (reference sequence). Trimming pared 5 bases from V and 8 bases from J, leaving 21 bases between. The CDR3, as DNA: TGTGCCAGCAGCCCTTGGGTTTACCGGGATCAAGGCTACACCTTC. This translates into CASSPWVYRDQGYTF.

This clonotype was picked up many times. This sequence joins TRBV25-1 and TRBJ2-2; TRBD2 matches 9 bases. The germline CDR1 and CDR2 sequences are MGHDK and SYGVNS. V was pared by 4 bases and J by 3 bases, with 6 bases of the junction left unmatched. This CDR3 is 16 amino acids long. CDR3 bases: TGTGCCAGCAGTGCCATAGCGGGAGTGTACACCGGGGAGCTGTTTTTT. It specifies CASSAIAGVYTGELFF.

At least ten counts were recorded for this clonotype. The chain joins TRBV29-1 to TRBJ1-2; TRBD1 might be the D (5 bases). Trimming stripped 7 bases from V and 6 bases from J, with 18 bases between. The CDR3 is 13 amino acids. The germline gives CDR1 SQVTM, CDR2 ANQGSEA. As DNA, the CDR3 is TGCAGCGCATCGACAGTTAATAGCGATGGCTACACCTTC. Its translation is CSASTVNSDGYTF.

This chain uses TRBV2 with TRBJ2-1, with TRBD2 matching 14 bases. Germline loops: CDR1 SNHLY, CDR2 FYNNEI. The J segment lost 10 bases and the V segment lost 6 bases, leaving 8 bases of the junction unmatched. The CDR3 is 15 residues long. Written as DNA, the CDR3 is TGTGCCAGCAGCACTGGGACTAGCGGGAGATACGAGCAGTTCTTC. Protein: CASSTGTSGRYEQFF.